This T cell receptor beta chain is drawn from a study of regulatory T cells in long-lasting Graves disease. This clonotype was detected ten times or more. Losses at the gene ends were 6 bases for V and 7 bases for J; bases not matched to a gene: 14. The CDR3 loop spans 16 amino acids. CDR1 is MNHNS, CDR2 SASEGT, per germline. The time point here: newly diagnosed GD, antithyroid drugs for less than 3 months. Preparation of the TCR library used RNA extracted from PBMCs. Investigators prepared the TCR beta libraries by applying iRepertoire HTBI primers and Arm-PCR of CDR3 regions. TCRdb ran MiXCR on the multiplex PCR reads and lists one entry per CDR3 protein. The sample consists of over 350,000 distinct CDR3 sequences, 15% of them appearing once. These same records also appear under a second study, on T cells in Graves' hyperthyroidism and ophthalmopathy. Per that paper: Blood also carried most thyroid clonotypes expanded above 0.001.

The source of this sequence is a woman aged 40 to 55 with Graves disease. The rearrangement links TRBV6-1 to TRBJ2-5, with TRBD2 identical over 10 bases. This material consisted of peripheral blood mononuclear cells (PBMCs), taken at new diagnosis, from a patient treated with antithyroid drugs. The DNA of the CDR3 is TGTGCCAGCAGCCCGAGACTAGCGGGCCTCCCGGGGACCCAGTACTTC. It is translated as CASSPRLAGLPGTQYF.